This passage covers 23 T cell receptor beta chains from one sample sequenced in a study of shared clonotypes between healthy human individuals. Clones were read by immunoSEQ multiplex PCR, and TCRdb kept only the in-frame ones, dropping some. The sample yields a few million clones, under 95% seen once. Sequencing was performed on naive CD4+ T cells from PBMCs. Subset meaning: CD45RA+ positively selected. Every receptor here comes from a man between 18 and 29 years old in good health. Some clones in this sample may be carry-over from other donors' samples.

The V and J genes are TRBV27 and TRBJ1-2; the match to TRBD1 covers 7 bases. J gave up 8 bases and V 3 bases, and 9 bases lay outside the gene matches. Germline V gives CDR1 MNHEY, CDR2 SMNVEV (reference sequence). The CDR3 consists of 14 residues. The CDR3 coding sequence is TGTGCCAGCAGTTTCCACGGCCGGGACAGCGGCTACACCTTC. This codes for CASSFHGRDSGYTF.

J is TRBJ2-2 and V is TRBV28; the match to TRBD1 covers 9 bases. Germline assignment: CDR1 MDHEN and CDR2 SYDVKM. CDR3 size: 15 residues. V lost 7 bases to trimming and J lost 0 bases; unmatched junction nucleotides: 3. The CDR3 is CASTWTGANTGELFF. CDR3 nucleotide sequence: TGTGCCAGCACTTGGACAGGGGCGAACACCGGGGAGCTGTTTTTT.

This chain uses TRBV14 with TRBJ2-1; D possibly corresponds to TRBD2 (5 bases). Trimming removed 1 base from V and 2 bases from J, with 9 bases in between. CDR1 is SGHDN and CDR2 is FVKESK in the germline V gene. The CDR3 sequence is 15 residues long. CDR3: CASSQALTTYNEQFF. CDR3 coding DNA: TGTGCCAGCAGCCAAGCTCTGACTACCTACAATGAGCAGTTCTTC.

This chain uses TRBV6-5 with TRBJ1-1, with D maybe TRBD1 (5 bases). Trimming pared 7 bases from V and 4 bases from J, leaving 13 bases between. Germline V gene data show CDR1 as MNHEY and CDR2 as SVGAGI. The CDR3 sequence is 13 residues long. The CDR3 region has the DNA TGTGCCAGCACCTGGGACCAAGGCACTGAAGCTTTCTTT. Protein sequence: CASTWDQGTEAFF.

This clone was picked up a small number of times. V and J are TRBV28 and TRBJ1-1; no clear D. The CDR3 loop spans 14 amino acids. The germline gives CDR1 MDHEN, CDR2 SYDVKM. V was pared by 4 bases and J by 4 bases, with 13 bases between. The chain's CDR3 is CASSWVVGSTEAFF. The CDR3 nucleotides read TGTGCCAGCAGTTGGGTCGTAGGTAGCACTGAAGCTTTCTTT. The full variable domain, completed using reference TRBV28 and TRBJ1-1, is DVKVTQSSRYLVKRTGEKVFLECVQDMDHENMFWYRQDPGLGLRLIYFSYDVKMKEKGDIPEGYSVSREKKERFSLILESASTNQTSMYLCASSWVVGSTEAFFGQGTRLTVV.

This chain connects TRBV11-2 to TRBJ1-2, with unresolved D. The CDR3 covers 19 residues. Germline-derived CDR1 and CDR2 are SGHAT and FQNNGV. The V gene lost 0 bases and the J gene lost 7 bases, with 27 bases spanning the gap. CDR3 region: CASSLDMKTTMDRTGGYTF. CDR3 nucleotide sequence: TGTGCCAGCAGCTTAGATATGAAAACCACTATGGATCGTACCGGTGGCTACACCTTC.

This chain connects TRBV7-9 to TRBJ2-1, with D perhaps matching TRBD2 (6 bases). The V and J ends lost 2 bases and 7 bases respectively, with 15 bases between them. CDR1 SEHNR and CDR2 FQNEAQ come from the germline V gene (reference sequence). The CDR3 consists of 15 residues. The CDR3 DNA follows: TGTGCCAGCAGCTTATTTGGCGGGATTGGAAATGAGCAGTTCTTC. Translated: CASSLFGGIGNEQFF. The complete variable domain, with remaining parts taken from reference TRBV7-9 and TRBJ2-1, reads DTGVSQNPRHKITKRGQNVTFRCDPISEHNRLYWYRQTLGQGPEFLTYFQNEAQLEKSRLLSDRFSAERPKGSFSTLEIQRTEQGDSAMYLCASSLFGGIGNEQFFGPGTRLTVL.

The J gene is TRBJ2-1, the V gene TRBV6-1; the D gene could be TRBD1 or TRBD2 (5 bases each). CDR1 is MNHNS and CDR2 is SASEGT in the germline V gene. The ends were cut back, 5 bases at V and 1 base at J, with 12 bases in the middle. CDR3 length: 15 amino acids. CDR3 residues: CASSQLGVSYNEQFF. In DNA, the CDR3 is TGTGCCAGCAGTCAGCTGGGGGTATCCTACAATGAGCAGTTCTTC.

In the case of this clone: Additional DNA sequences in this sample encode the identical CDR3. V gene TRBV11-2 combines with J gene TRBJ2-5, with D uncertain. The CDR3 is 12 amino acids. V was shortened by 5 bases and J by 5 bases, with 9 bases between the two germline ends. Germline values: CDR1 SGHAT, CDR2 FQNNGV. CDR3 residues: CASSPTRETQYF. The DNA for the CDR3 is TGTGCCAGCAGCCCCACGAGGGAGACCCAGTACTTC.

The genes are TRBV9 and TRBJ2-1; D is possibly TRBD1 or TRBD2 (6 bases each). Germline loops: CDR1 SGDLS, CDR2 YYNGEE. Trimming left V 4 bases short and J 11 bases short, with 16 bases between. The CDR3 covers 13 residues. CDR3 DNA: TGTGCCAGCAGCCCCATCGGGCGGGACAAGCAGTTCTTC. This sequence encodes CASSPIGRDKQFF. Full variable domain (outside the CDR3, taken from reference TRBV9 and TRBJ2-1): DSGVTQTPKHLITATGQRVTLRCSPRSGDLSVYWYQQSLDQGLQFLIQYYNGEERAKGNILERFSAQQFPDLHSELNLSSLELGDSALYFCASSPIGRDKQFFGPGTRLTVL.

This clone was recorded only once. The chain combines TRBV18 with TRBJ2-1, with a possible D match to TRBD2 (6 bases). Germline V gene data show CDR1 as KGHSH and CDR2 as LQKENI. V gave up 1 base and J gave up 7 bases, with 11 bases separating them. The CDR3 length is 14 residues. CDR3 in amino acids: CASSPRGVVNEQFF. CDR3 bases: TGTGCCAGCTCACCACGGGGGGTTGTGAATGAGCAGTTCTTC.

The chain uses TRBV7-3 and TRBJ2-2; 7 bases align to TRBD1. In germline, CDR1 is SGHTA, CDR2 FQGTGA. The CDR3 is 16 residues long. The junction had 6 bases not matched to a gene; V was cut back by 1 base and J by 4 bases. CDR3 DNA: TGTGCCAGCAGCTTAATGCAGGGGGAGATCACCGGGGAGCTGTTTTTT. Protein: CASSLMQGEITGELFF.

In nucleotides, the CDR3 is TGTGCCAGCAGCCCTCAGGCGGGCCTCCCCGAGCAGTACTTC. It yields the protein CASSPQAGLPEQYF. This chain joins TRBV7-2 and TRBJ2-7, with D possibly matching TRBD2 (5 bases). The CDR3 has 14 residues. Trimming took off 5 bases at V and 6 bases at J, with 17 bases between the two ends. Germline V gene lookup returns CDR1 SGHTA and CDR2 FQGNSA.

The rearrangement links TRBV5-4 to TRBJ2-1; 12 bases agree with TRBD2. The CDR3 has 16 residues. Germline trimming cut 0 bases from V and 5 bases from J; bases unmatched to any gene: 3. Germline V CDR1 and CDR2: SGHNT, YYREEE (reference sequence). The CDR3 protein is CASSLGRTSGDNEQFF. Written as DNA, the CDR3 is TGTGCCAGCAGCTTGGGAAGGACTAGCGGGGACAATGAGCAGTTCTTC.

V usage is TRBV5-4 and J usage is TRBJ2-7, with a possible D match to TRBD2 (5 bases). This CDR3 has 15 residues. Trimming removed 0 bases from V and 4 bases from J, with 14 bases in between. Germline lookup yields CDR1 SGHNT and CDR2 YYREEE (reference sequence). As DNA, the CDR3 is TGTGCCAGCAGCTTGGCCCTAGGGAGTGAGTACGAGCAGTACTTC. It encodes CASSLALGSEYEQYF.

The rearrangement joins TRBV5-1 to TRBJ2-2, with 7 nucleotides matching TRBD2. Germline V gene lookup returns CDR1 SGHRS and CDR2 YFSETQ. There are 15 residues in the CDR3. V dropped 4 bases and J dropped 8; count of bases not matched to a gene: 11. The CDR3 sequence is CASSPYLHGRGELFF. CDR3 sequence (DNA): TGCGCCAGCAGCCCTTACTTGCACGGGAGGGGGGAGCTGTTTTTT.

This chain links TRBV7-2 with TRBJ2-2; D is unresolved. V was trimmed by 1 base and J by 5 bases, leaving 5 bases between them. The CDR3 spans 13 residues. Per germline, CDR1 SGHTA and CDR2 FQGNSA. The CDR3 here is CASSLVETGELFF. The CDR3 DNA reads TGTGCCAGCAGCTTAGTAGAAACCGGGGAGCTGTTTTTT.

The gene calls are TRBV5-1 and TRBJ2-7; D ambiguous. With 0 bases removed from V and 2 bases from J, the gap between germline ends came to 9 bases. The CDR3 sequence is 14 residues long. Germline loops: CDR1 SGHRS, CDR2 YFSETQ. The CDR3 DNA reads TGCGCCAGCAGCTTGGTACCCACAACCTACGAGCAGTACTTC. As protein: CASSLVPTTYEQYF.

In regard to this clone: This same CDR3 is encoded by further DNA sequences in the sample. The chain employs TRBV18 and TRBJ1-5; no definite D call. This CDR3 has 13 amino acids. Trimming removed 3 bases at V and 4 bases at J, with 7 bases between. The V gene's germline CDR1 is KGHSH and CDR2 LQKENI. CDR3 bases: TGTGCCAGCTCACCGGGGTTAAATCAGCCCCAGCATTTT. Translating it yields CASSPGLNQPQHF. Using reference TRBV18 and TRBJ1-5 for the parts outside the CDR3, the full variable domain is NAGVMQNPRHLVRRRGQEARLRCSPMKGHSHVYWYRQLPEEGLKFMVYLQKENIIDESGMPKERFSAEFPKEGPSILRIQQVVRGDSAAYFCASSPGLNQPQHFGDGTRLSIL.

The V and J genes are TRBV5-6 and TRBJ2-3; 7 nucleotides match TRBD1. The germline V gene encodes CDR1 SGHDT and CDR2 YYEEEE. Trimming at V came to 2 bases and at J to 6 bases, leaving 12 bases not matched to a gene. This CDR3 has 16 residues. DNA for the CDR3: TGTGCCAGCAGCTTTTACAGGGGCCCGAGCAGGGATACGCAGTATTTT. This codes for CASSFYRGPSRDTQYF.

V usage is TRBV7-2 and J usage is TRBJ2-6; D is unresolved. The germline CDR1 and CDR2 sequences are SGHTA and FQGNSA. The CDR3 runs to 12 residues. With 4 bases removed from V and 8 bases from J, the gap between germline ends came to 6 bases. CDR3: CASSSGPNVLTF. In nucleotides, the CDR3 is TGTGCCAGCAGCTCTGGTCCCAACGTCCTGACTTTC.

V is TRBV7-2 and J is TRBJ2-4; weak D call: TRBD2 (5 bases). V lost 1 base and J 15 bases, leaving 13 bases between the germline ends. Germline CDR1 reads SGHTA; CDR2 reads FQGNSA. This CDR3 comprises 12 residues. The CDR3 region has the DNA TGTGCCAGCAGCTTAGAGGGCAGAGGGCGGTACTTC. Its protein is CASSLEGRGRYF. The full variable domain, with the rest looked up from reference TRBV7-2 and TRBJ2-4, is GAGVSQSPSNKVTEKGKDVELRCDPISGHTALYWYRQSLGQGLEFLIYFQGNSAPDKSGLPSDRFSAERTGGSVSTLTIQRTQQEDSAVYLCASSLEGRGRYFGAGTRLSVL.

For the CDR3, the DNA is TGTGCCAGCAGCTCGGACGGACTTAGCAATCAGCCCCAGCATTTT. This codes for CASSSDGLSNQPQHF. The chain combines TRBV7-2 with TRBJ1-5, with unresolved D. The germline V and J ends were trimmed by 4 bases and 0 bases, with 10 bases remaining between them. The CDR3 spans 15 residues. Germline CDR1 and CDR2: SGHTA and FQGNSA.